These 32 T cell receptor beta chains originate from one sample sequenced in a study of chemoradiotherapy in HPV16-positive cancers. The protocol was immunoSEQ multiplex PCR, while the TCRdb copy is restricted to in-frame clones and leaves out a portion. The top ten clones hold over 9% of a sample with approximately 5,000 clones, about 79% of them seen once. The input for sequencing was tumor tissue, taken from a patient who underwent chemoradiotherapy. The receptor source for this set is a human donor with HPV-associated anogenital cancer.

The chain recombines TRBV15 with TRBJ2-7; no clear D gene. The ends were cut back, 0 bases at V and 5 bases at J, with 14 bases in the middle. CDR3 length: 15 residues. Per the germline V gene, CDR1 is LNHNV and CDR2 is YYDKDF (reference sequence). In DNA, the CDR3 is TGTGCCACCAGCAGAGATGGTGATAAATCCAACGAGCAGTACTTC. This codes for CATSRDGDKSNEQYF.

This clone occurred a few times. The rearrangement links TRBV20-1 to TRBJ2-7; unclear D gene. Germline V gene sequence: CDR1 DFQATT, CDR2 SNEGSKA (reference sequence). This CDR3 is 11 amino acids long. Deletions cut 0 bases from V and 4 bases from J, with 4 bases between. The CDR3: CSAREGYEQYF. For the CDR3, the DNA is TGCAGTGCTAGAGAAGGGTACGAGCAGTACTTC.

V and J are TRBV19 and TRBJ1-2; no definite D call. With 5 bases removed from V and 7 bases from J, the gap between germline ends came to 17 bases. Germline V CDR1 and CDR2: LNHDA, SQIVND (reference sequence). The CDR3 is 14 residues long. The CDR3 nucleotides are TGTGCCAGTAGTCCCGGGCGGGTTATGAGTGGCTACACCTTC. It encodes CASSPGRVMSGYTF. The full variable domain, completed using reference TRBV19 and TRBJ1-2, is DGGITQSPKYLFRKEGQNVTLSCEQNLNHDAMYWYRQDPGQGLRLIYYSQIVNDFQKGDIAEGYSVSREKKESFPLTVTSAQKNPTAFYLCASSPGRVMSGYTFGSGTRLTVV.

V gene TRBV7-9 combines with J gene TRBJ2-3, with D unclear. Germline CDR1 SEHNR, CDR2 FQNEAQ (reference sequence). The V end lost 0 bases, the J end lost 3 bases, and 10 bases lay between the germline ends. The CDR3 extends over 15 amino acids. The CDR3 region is CASSLAGMGTDTQYF. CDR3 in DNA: TGTGCCAGCAGCTTAGCGGGAATGGGTACAGATACGCAGTATTTT.

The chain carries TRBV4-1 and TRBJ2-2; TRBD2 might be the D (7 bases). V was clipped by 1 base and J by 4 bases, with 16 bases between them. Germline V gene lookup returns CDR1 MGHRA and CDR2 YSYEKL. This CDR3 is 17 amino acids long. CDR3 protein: CASSQGGGGRGTGELFF. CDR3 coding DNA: TGCGCCAGCAGCCAAGGGGGAGGGGGTCGTGGCACCGGGGAGCTGTTTTTT.

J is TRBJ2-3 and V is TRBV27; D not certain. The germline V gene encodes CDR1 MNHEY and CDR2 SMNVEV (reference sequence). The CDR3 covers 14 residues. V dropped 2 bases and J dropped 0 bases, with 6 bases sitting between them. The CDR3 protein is CASSLVRSTDTQYF. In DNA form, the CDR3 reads TGTGCCAGCAGTTTAGTGCGGAGCACAGATACGCAGTATTTT.

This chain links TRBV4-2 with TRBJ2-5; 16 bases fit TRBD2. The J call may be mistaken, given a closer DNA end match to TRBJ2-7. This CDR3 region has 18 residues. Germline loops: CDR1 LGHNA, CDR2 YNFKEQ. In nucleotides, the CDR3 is TGTGCCAGCAGCCAAGAAGAGGGACTAGCGGGGGGGAACTACGAGCAGTACTTC. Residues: CASSQEEGLAGGNYEQYF.

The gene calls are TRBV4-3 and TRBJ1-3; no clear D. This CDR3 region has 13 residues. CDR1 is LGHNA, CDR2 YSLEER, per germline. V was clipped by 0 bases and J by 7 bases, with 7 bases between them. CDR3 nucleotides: TGCGCCAGCAGCCAAGAAGGAGGCAACACCATATATTTT. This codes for CASSQEGGNTIYF.

CDR3 residues: CAWSPLTGTGPDTQYF. As DNA, the CDR3 is TGTGCCTGGAGTCCACTCACCGGGACAGGGCCAGATACGCAGTATTTT. The rearrangement uses TRBV30 and TRBJ2-3, with 9 nucleotides matching TRBD1. V lost 2 bases, J lost 4 bases, and 10 bases stayed unmatched. This CDR3 has 16 amino acids. Per germline, CDR1 GTSNPN and CDR2 SVGIG (reference sequence). Variable domain in full (rest from reference TRBV30 and TRBJ2-3): SQTIHQWPATLVQPVGSPLSLECTVEGTSNPNLYWYRQAAGRGLQLLFYSVGIGQISSEVPQNLSASRPQDRQFILSSKKLLLSDSGFYLCAWSPLTGTGPDTQYFGPGTRLTVL.

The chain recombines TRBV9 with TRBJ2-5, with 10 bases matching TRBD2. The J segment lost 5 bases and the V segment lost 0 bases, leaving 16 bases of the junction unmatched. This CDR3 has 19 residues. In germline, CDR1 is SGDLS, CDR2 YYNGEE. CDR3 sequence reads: CASSVGQGAGGRIGETQYF. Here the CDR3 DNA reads TGTGCCAGCAGCGTAGGGCAGGGAGCGGGGGGGCGCATAGGGGAGACCCAGTACTTC.

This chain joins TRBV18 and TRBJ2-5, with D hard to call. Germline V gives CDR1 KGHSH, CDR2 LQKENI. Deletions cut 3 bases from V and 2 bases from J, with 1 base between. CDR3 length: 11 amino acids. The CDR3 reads CASSPQETQYF. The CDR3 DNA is TGTGCCAGCTCACCTCAAGAGACCCAGTACTTC.

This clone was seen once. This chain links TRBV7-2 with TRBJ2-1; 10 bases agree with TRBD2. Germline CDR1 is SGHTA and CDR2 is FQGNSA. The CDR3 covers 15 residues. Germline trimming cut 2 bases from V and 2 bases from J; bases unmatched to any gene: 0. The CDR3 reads CASSLSGGAYNEQFF. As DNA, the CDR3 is TGTGCCAGCAGCTTAAGCGGGGGGGCCTACAATGAGCAGTTCTTC. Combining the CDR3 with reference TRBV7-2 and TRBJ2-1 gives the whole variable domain GAGVSQSPSNKVTEKGKDVELRCDPISGHTALYWYRQSLGQGLEFLIYFQGNSAPDKSGLPSDRFSAERTGGSVSTLTIQRTQQEDSAVYLCASSLSGGAYNEQFFGPGTRLTVL.

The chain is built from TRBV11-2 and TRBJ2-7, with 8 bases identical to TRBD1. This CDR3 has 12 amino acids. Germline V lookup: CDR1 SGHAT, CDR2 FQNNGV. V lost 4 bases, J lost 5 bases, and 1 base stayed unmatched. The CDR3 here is CASSSGGNEQYF. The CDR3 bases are TGTGCCAGCAGCTCAGGGGGCAACGAGCAGTACTTC.

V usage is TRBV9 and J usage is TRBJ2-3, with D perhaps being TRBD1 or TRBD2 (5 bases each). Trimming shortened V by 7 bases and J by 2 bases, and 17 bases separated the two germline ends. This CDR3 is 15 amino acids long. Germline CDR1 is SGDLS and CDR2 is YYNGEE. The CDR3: CASAAGTLNTDTQYF. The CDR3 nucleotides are TGTGCCAGCGCCGCCGGGACGCTTAACACAGATACGCAGTATTTT.

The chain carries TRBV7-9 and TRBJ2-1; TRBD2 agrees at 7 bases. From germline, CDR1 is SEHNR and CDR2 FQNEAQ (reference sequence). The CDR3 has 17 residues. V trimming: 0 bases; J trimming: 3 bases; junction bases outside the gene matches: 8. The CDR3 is CASSLAGWRGFYNEQFF. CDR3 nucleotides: TGTGCCAGCAGCTTAGCGGGGTGGCGGGGGTTCTACAATGAGCAGTTCTTC.

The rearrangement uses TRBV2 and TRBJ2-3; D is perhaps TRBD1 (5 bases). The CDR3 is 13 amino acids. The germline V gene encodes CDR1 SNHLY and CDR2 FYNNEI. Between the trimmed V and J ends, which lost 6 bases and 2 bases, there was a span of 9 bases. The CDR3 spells CASRQESTDTQYF. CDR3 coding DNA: TGTGCCAGCAGACAGGAGTCCACAGATACGCAGTATTTT.

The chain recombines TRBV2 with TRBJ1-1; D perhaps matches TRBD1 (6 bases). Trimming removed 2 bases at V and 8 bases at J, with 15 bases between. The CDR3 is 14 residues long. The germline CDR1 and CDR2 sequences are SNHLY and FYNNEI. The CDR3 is CASSEMGAWVEAFF. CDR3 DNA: TGTGCCAGCAGTGAAATGGGGGCCTGGGTCGAAGCTTTCTTT.

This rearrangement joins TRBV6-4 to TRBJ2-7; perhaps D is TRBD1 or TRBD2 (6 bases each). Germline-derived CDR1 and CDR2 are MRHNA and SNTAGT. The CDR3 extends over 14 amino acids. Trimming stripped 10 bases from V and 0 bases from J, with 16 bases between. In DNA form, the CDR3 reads TGTGCCAAATCGGGGGCAGGCATCTCCTACGAGCAGTACTTC. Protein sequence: CAKSGAGISYEQYF.

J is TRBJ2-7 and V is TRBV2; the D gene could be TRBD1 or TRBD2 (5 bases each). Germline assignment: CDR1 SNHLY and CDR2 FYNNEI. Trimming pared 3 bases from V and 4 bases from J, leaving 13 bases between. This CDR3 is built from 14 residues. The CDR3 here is CASSDVGTEYEQYF. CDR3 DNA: TGTGCCAGCAGTGACGTCGGGACGGAGTACGAGCAGTACTTC.

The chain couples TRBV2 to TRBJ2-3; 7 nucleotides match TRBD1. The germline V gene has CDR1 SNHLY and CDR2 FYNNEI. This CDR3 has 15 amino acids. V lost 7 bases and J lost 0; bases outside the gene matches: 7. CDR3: CASTWTGPSTDTQYF. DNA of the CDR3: TGTGCCAGCACCTGGACAGGACCGAGCACAGATACGCAGTATTTT.

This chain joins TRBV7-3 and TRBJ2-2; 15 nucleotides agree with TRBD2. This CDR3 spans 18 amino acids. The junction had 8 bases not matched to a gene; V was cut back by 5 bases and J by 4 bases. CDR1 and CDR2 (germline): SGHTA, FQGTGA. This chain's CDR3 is CASSPGLAGGPGTGELFF. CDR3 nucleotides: TGTGCCAGCAGCCCCGGACTAGCGGGGGGGCCGGGCACCGGGGAGCTGTTTTTT.

CDR3 amino acids: CASSLRVYSNQPQHF. The CDR3 nucleotides are TGCGCCAGCAGCTTAAGGGTTTATAGCAATCAGCCCCAGCATTTT. V and J are TRBV5-1 and TRBJ1-5; the D is unclear. The germline CDR1 and CDR2 sequences are SGHRS and YFSETQ. This CDR3 contains 15 residues. V was pared by 2 bases and J by 0 bases, with 9 bases between.

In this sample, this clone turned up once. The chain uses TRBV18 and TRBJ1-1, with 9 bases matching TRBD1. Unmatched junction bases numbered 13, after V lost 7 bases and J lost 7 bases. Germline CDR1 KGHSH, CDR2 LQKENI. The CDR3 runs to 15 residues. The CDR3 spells CASCQVEQGAGEAFF. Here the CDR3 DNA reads TGTGCCAGCTGTCAAGTGGAACAGGGGGCTGGTGAAGCTTTCTTT.

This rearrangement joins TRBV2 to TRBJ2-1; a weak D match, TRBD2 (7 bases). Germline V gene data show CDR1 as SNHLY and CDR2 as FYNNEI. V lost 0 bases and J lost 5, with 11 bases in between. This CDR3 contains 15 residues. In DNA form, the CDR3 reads TGTGCCAGCAGTGAAGCGGGGGGGCAGCACAATGAGCAGTTCTTC. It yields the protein CASSEAGGQHNEQFF.

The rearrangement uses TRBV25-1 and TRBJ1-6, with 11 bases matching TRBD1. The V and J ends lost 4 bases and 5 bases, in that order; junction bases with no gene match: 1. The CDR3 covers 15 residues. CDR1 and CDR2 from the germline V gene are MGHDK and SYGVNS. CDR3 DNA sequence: TGTGCCAGCAGTGCGGACAGGGGGCATAATTCACCCCTCCACTTT. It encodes CASSADRGHNSPLHF.

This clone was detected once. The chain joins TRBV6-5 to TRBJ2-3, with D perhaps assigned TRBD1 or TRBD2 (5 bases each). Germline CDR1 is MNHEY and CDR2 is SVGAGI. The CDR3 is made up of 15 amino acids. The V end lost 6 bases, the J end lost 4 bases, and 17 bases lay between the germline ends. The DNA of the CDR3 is TGTGCCAGCAGGGACGGGACCGGGGTTGCAGATACGCAGTATTTT. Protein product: CASRDGTGVADTQYF.

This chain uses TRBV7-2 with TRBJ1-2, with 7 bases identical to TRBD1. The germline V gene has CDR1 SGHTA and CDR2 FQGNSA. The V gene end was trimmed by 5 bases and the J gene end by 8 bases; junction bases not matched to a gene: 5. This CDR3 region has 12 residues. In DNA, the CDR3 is TGTGCCAGCAGCCTTACAGGGGTAGGCTACACCTTC. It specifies CASSLTGVGYTF. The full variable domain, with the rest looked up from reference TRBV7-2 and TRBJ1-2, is GAGVSQSPSNKVTEKGKDVELRCDPISGHTALYWYRQSLGQGLEFLIYFQGNSAPDKSGLPSDRFSAERTGGSVSTLTIQRTQQEDSAVYLCASSLTGVGYTFGSGTRLTVV.

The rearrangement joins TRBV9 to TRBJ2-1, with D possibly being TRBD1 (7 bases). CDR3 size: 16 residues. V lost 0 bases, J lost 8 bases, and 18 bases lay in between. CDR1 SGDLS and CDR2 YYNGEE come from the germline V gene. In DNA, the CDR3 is TGTGCCAGCAGCGTAGGGAGGGGGCAGGGGGTATATGAGCAGTTCTTC. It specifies CASSVGRGQGVYEQFF.

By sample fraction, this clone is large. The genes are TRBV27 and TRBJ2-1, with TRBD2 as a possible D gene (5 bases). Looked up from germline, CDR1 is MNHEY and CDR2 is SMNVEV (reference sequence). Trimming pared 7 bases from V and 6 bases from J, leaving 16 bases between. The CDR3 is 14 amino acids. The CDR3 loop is CASTPIIGGNEQFF. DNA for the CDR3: TGTGCCAGCACCCCAATTATCGGAGGCAATGAGCAGTTCTTC.

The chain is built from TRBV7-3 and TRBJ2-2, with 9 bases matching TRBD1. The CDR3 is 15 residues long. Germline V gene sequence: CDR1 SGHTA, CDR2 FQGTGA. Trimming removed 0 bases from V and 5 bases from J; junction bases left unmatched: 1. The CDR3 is CASSLTGQGTGELFF. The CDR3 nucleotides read TGTGCCAGCAGCTTAACCGGACAGGGGACCGGGGAGCTGTTTTTT.

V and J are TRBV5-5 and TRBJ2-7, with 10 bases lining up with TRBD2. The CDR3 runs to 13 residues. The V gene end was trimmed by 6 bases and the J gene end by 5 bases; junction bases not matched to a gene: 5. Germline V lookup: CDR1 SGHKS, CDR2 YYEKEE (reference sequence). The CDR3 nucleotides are TGTGCCAGCAAAGCGGGGGGGCTGAACGAGCAGTACTTC. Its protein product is CASKAGGLNEQYF.

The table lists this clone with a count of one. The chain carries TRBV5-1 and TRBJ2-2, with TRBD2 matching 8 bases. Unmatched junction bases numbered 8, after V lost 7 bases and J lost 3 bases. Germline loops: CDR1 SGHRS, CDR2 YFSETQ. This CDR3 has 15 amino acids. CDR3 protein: CASAGNSGDTGELFF. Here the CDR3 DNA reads TGCGCCAGCGCAGGGAATAGCGGGGACACCGGGGAGCTGTTTTTT.